This passage covers 15 T cell receptor beta chains from one sample sequenced in a study of cytomegalovirus exposure and HLA in healthy donors. Primers for the PCR totalled 60 Vbeta and 13 Jbeta. The data were produced by immunoSEQ multiplex PCR, yet TCRdb's version contains in-frame clones alone and is incomplete. The table lists around 52,000 clones, with 20% to 30% in the top ten. Sequenced input: PBMCs. Receptors originate from a man between 40 and 49 years old in good health and CMV-seropositive.

The chain has TRBV19 and TRBJ2-1, with 7 bases matching TRBD1. The length of the CDR3 is 12 residues. CDR1 is LNHDA, CDR2 SQIVND, per germline (reference sequence). V lost 1 base and J lost 15; bases outside the gene matches: 6. CDR3 coding DNA: TGTGCCAGTAGTATAGGCACAGGGGCCCGGTTCTTC. This translates into CASSIGTGARFF.

The J gene is TRBJ2-1, the V gene TRBV5-8, with 14 bases aligning to TRBD2. V shed 7 bases, J shed 7 bases, and the junction held 1 base outside the gene matches. The germline gives CDR1 SGHTS, CDR2 YDEGEE. The CDR3 covers 13 residues. CDR3 bases: TGTGCCAGCGGACTAGCGGGGGGAAATGAGCAGTTCTTC. Its translation is CASGLAGGNEQFF.

The chain recombines TRBV4-2 with TRBJ2-7, with D possibly being TRBD2 (5 bases). The CDR3 has 15 residues. Trimming cost V 1 base and J 9 bases, with 19 bases left between them. Germline V gene sequence: CDR1 LGHNA, CDR2 YNFKEQ. The CDR3: CASSQVEDFETAQYF. As DNA, the CDR3 is TGTGCCAGCAGCCAAGTTGAGGACTTCGAGACGGCGCAGTACTTC.

V gene TRBV13 combines with J gene TRBJ1-5; D is ambiguous. The germline CDR1 and CDR2 sequences are PRHDT and FYEKMQ (reference sequence). This CDR3 region has 15 residues. The germline V and J ends were trimmed by 3 bases and 1 base, with 10 bases remaining between them. CDR3 nucleotides: TGTGCCAGCAGCTTCGGGGTTGGCAGCAATCAGCCCCAGCATTTT. This codes for CASSFGVGSNQPQHF.

The chain couples TRBV5-1 to TRBJ1-5; 7 bases agree with TRBD1. The J segment lost 4 bases and the V segment lost 0 bases, leaving 4 bases of the junction unmatched. CDR3 size: 15 residues. Germline CDR1 reads SGHRS; CDR2 reads YFSETQ. The CDR3: CASSLGGTANQPQHF. CDR3 nucleotide sequence: TGCGCCAGCAGCTTGGGAGGGACAGCGAATCAGCCCCAGCATTTT.

The V and J genes are TRBV7-8 and TRBJ1-2; the match to TRBD1 covers 8 bases. The CDR3 totals 15 residues. Germline values: CDR1 SGHVS, CDR2 FQNEAQ. V trimming: 2 bases; J trimming: 7 bases; junction bases outside the gene matches: 9. The CDR3 sequence: CASSLLVGQGGGYTF. In DNA form, the CDR3 reads TGTGCCAGCAGCTTACTGGTCGGACAGGGTGGTGGCTACACCTTC.

The CDR3: CASSQASGGHTDTQYF. CDR3 nucleotide sequence: TGTGCCAGCAGCCAAGCGAGCGGGGGACACACAGATACGCAGTATTTT. The gene calls are TRBV4-2 and TRBJ2-3; TRBD2 matches 8 bases. V shed 1 base and J 2 bases; nucleotides not matched to a gene: 5. The CDR3 is made up of 16 amino acids. The germline CDR1 and CDR2 sequences are LGHNA and YNFKEQ.

The chain has TRBV4-3 and TRBJ2-3, with 7 bases fitting TRBD2. In germline, CDR1 is LGHNA, CDR2 YSLEER. J gave up 0 bases and V 1 base, and 4 bases lay outside the gene matches. The CDR3 is 16 residues long. The CDR3 loop reads CASSQGGGPSTDTQYF. In DNA form, the CDR3 reads TGCGCCAGCAGCCAAGGGGGGGGACCTAGCACAGATACGCAGTATTTT.

This chain uses TRBV19 with TRBJ2-7, with 14 bases matching TRBD2. CDR1 LNHDA and CDR2 SQIVND come from the germline V gene (reference sequence). The CDR3 consists of 16 residues. V lost 5 bases to trimming and J lost 9 bases; unmatched junction nucleotides: 12. DNA of the CDR3: TGTGCCAGTAGTCTGCCCGGGACTAGCGGGAGCGTAAGGCAGTACTTC. Amino acids: CASSLPGTSGSVRQYF.

The chain employs TRBV7-2 and TRBJ2-5, with TRBD2 as a possible D gene (5 bases). The CDR3 has 17 residues. Trimming took off 5 bases at V and 5 bases at J, with 24 bases between the two ends. Germline V lookup: CDR1 SGHTA, CDR2 FQGNSA. CDR3 DNA: TGTGCCAGCAGCCCTATATGGCCATCGGGTAGCGAGGAGACCCAGTACTTC. Its protein is CASSPIWPSGSEETQYF.

This chain links TRBV7-2 with TRBJ1-1; D gene uncertain. CDR3 size: 13 residues. Germline-derived CDR1 and CDR2 are SGHTA and FQGNSA. V was pared by 5 bases and J by 2 bases, with 9 bases between. This CDR3 is CASSMSVNTEAFF. The CDR3, as DNA: TGTGCCAGCAGCATGAGTGTTAACACTGAAGCTTTCTTT.

This chain links TRBV6-4 with TRBJ1-5, with D perhaps TRBD1 (5 bases). This CDR3 is built from 17 residues. The germline gives CDR1 MRHNA, CDR2 SNTAGT. The V and J ends lost 8 bases and 1 base respectively, with 21 bases between them. CDR3 sequence: CASPLRRGLYSNQPQHF. CDR3 DNA sequence: TGTGCCAGCCCTCTCCGGAGGGGCTTGTACAGCAATCAGCCCCAGCATTTT.

Remarks on this clone: Sequence at one end of the junction differs from germline and may be a read error. CDR3 residues: CASSGADSISYEQHF. The CDR3 DNA follows: TGTGCCAGCAGTGGGGCGGACAGCATCTCCTACGAGCAGCACTTC. The chain links TRBV28 to TRBJ2-7; TRBD1 is a possible D gene (6 bases). The CDR3 consists of 15 residues. Germline CDR1 MDHEN, CDR2 SYDVKM.

This sequence joins TRBV5-3 and TRBJ2-7, with 8 bases matching TRBD1. TRBV5-3 is flagged as an ORF with uncertain function. CDR3 length equals 17 residues. The V segment lost 2 bases and the J segment 3 bases; nucleotides outside the gene matches: 13. This CDR3 reads CARSFGAPDREDYEQYF. The CDR3 DNA sequence: TGTGCCAGAAGCTTCGGTGCTCCGGACAGGGAGGACTACGAGCAGTACTTC.

This chain uses TRBV9 with TRBJ2-2, with D possibly TRBD2 on 5 matching bases. CDR1 and CDR2 (germline): SGDLS, YYNGEE. Trimming stripped 5 bases from V and 1 base from J, with 12 bases between. The CDR3 sequence is 15 residues long. The CDR3 DNA reads TGTGCCAGCAGGATAGCCAGCGGGAACACCGGGGAGCTGTTTTTT. Translating gives CASRIASGNTGELFF. Combining the CDR3 with reference TRBV9 and TRBJ2-2 gives the whole variable domain DSGVTQTPKHLITATGQRVTLRCSPRSGDLSVYWYQQSLDQGLQFLIQYYNGEERAKGNILERFSAQQFPDLHSELNLSSLELGDSALYFCASRIASGNTGELFFGEGSRLTVL.